This T cell receptor beta chain originates from a study of metastatic and nonmetastatic thyroid tumors. Study-level points and caveats: Within blood and tumor, benign nodules reportedly had significantly lower TCR beta diversity than malignant thyroid tumors did.

TCRdb re-called clones from the PCR reads using MiXCR. This table has 15,000 to 20,000 clones, roughly 26% appearing once. Remarks on this clone: Its antigen remains unknown.

Nobody among the patients had been given any treatment before thyroid surgery. The CDR3 contains 16 residues. The germline gives CDR1 SGHAT, CDR2 FQNNGV. Germline trimming cut 5 bases from V and 10 bases from J; bases unmatched to any gene: 12. This chain joins TRBV11-2 and TRBJ2-1, with TRBD2 matching over 12 bases. Material for sequencing was adjacent normal tissue. This TCR was sampled from a female donor with papillary thyroid cancer or a benign thyroid nodule (not recorded which). Some clones in this sample may be carry-over from other donors' samples. CDR3: CASSPHPSGGAQEQFF. In DNA, the CDR3 is TGTGCCAGCAGCCCCCATCCTAGCGGGGGGGCCCAGGAGCAGTTCTTC. The full variable domain, rest sourced from reference TRBV11-2 and TRBJ2-1, is EAGVAQSPRYKIIEKRQSVAFWCNPISGHATLYWYQQILGQGPKLLIQFQNNGVVDDSQLPKDRFSAERLKGVDSTLKIQPAKLEDSAVYLCASSPHPSGGAQEQFFGPGTRLTVL.